A single sample gave rise to the 18 T cell receptor beta chains below, sequenced in a study of shared clonotypes between healthy human individuals. Method: immunoSEQ multiplex PCR; TCRdb's copy keeps in-frame clones and lacks some. Of 600,000 to 700,000 clones in the sample, about three quarters were seen once. Sequencing was performed on memory CD4+ T cells sorted from blood. The sample's subset: CD45RA-negative fraction. The receptor set was obtained from a woman younger than 45 in good health.

This clone has just a few counts. The chain couples TRBV27 to TRBJ2-5; 9 bases are shared with TRBD2. The V and J ends lost 6 bases and 4 bases, in that order; junction bases with no gene match: 12. Germline-derived CDR1 and CDR2 are MNHEY and SMNVEV (reference sequence). The CDR3 length is 16 residues. The DNA for the CDR3 is TGTGCCAGCAGGATGGGGTTTGGCGGGAGGGCAGAGACCCAGTACTTC. Translated, it gives CASRMGFGGRAETQYF.

The chain recombines TRBV29-1 with TRBJ2-1, with D possibly TRBD2 on 5 matching bases. Trimming shortened V by 4 bases and J by 8 bases, and 12 bases separated the two germline ends. The CDR3 has 12 residues. Germline V CDR1 and CDR2: SQVTM, ANQGSEA. For the CDR3, the DNA is TGCAGCGTTGGAGGGTCAGGATATGAGCAGTTCTTC. Translating it yields CSVGGSGYEQFF.

J is TRBJ2-5 and V is TRBV28; 8 nucleotides match TRBD2. The trim removed 6 bases at V and 3 bases at J, leaving 3 bases unmatched. Germline CDR1 and CDR2: MDHEN and SYDVKM. This CDR3 is built from 13 residues. The CDR3 nucleotides are TGTGCCAGCAGAGCGGGAGTGGAAGAGACCCAGTACTTC. Translated: CASRAGVEETQYF.

The CDR3 spells CASSIAGLNQPQHF. The CDR3 DNA follows: TGTGCCAGTAGTATAGCAGGGCTCAATCAGCCCCAGCATTTT. The chain carries TRBV19 and TRBJ1-5, with D possibly being TRBD1 (5 bases). Germline V gene sequence: CDR1 LNHDA, CDR2 SQIVND (reference sequence). This CDR3 comprises 14 residues. Trimming took off 1 base at V and 3 bases at J, with 7 bases between the two ends.

This clone has only a few counts. V and J are TRBV9 and TRBJ2-1; D gene uncertain. The CDR3 sequence is 11 residues long. CDR1 and CDR2 from the germline V gene are SGDLS and YYNGEE. Trimming removed 4 bases from V and 9 bases from J, with 8 bases in between. CDR3 sequence reads: CASSFDSEQFF. The CDR3 bases are TGTGCCAGCAGCTTCGATAGTGAGCAGTTCTTC. Full variable domain (missing parts from reference TRBV9 and TRBJ2-1): DSGVTQTPKHLITATGQRVTLRCSPRSGDLSVYWYQQSLDQGLQFLIQYYNGEERAKGNILERFSAQQFPDLHSELNLSSLELGDSALYFCASSFDSEQFFGPGTRLTVL.

The chain combines TRBV15 with TRBJ2-1, with 11 nucleotides matching TRBD2. The V gene end was trimmed by 0 bases and the J gene end by 6 bases; junction bases not matched to a gene: 4. The CDR3 has 16 amino acids. The germline CDR1 and CDR2 sequences are LNHNV and YYDKDF (reference sequence). Here the CDR3 DNA reads TGTGCCACCAGCAGAGATCTCGGGACTAGCGGCAATGAGCAGTTCTTC. Its protein is CATSRDLGTSGNEQFF. The full variable domain, with the rest looked up from reference TRBV15 and TRBJ2-1, is DAMVIQNPRYQVTQFGKPVTLSCSQTLNHNVMYWYQQKSSQAPKLLFHYYDKDFNNEADTPDNFQSRRPNTSFCFLDIRSPGLGDTAMYLCATSRDLGTSGNEQFFGPGTRLTVL.

The count of this clone is one. The chain joins TRBV27 to TRBJ2-6; D unclear. This CDR3 contains 14 residues. The germline V gene encodes CDR1 MNHEY and CDR2 SMNVEV (reference sequence). The ends were cut back, 6 bases at V and 3 bases at J, with 9 bases in the middle. The chain's CDR3 is CASRGPGGANVLTF. DNA for the CDR3: TGTGCCAGCAGAGGGCCTGGTGGGGCCAACGTCCTGACTTTC.

The rearrangement uses TRBV2 and TRBJ2-1, with TRBD2 matching 7 bases. Germline V CDR1 and CDR2: SNHLY, FYNNEI. The CDR3 is 15 amino acids. Trimming removed 5 bases from V and 0 bases from J; junction bases left unmatched: 4. The CDR3 DNA reads as TGTGCCAGCAGTCCTCTAGCGGTCTCCTACAATGAGCAGTTCTTC. Protein sequence: CASSPLAVSYNEQFF. Filled out from reference TRBV2 and TRBJ2-1, the complete variable domain reads EPEVTQTPSHQVTQMGQEVILRCVPISNHLYFYWYRQILGQKVEFLVSFYNNEISEKSEIFDDQFSVERPDGSNFTLKIRSTKLEDSAMYFCASSPLAVSYNEQFFGPGTRLTVL.

CDR3 sequence reads: CASSPPYAGFMDEQYF. The CDR3 DNA follows: TGTGCCAGCAGTCCCCCCTATGCGGGTTTTATGGACGAGCAGTACTTC. V gene TRBV27 combines with J gene TRBJ2-7, with D tentatively TRBD2 (5 bases). Germline assignment: CDR1 MNHEY and CDR2 SMNVEV (reference sequence). Trimming left V 5 bases short and J 5 bases short, with 22 bases between. The length of the CDR3 is 16 residues.

The chain recombines TRBV18 with TRBJ1-5; no clear D gene. The germline V gene has CDR1 KGHSH and CDR2 LQKENI. The CDR3 consists of 13 residues. Between the trimmed V and J ends, which lost 2 bases and 5 bases, there was a span of 7 bases. The CDR3 is CASSPEGDQPQHF. In DNA form, the CDR3 reads TGTGCCAGCTCACCAGAGGGAGATCAGCCCCAGCATTTT.

V gene TRBV28 combines with J gene TRBJ1-4; 7 bases align to TRBD1. The CDR3 extends over 15 amino acids. V lost 6 bases, J lost 8 bases, and 12 bases stayed unmatched. Germline V gives CDR1 MDHEN, CDR2 SYDVKM. As DNA, the CDR3 is TGTGCCAGCAGACCCGACAGGGAAGAGGAGGAAAAACTGTTTTTT. Its translation: CASRPDREEEEKLFF.

Ten or more counts support this clone. The chain joins TRBV2 to TRBJ1-5; possible D gene TRBD1, 5 bases. Trimming removed 7 bases from V and 4 bases from J, with 14 bases in between. CDR3 length: 14 amino acids. CDR1 and CDR2 (germline): SNHLY, FYNNEI. CDR3 amino acids: CASNLQGSNQPQHF. In DNA form, the CDR3 reads TGTGCCAGCAATCTCCAGGGATCTAATCAGCCCCAGCATTTT. Together with reference TRBV2 and TRBJ1-5, the CDR3 gives the full variable domain: EPEVTQTPSHQVTQMGQEVILRCVPISNHLYFYWYRQILGQKVEFLVSFYNNEISEKSEIFDDQFSVERPDGSNFTLKIRSTKLEDSAMYFCASNLQGSNQPQHFGDGTRLSIL.

This clone was picked up one time. V gene TRBV25-1 combines with J gene TRBJ2-7; possible D gene TRBD1, 5 bases. This CDR3 contains 13 residues. Germline V gene sequence: CDR1 MGHDK, CDR2 SYGVNS. V gave up 3 bases and J gave up 6 bases, with 12 bases separating them. CDR3 sequence (DNA): TGTGCCAGCAGTGATCCAGGGTTTAGCGAGCAGTACTTC. As protein: CASSDPGFSEQYF.

V usage is TRBV7-9 and J usage is TRBJ2-1; D not certain. Per the germline V gene, CDR1 is SEHNR and CDR2 is FQNEAQ (reference sequence). The CDR3 runs to 15 residues. The V end was cut by 1 base, the J end by 6 bases, with 13 bases between. CDR3 coding DNA: TGTGCCAGCAGCTTAGGAGCTTTGGCTGGCAATGAGCAGTTCTTC. Translated: CASSLGALAGNEQFF.

The chain carries TRBV7-2 and TRBJ1-1; no firm D call. Looked up from germline, CDR1 is SGHTA and CDR2 is FQGNSA. The CDR3 is made up of 15 amino acids. The V end was cut by 3 bases, the J end by 0 bases, with 11 bases between. CDR3 loop: CASSFRRTLNTEAFF. CDR3 DNA: TGTGCCAGCAGCTTCCGTCGGACTCTGAACACTGAAGCTTTCTTT.

The chain links TRBV7-9 to TRBJ1-2; the match to TRBD1 covers 7 bases. The CDR3 loop spans 13 amino acids. Germline assignment: CDR1 SEHNR and CDR2 FQNEAQ (reference sequence). Losses at the gene ends were 5 bases for V and 6 bases for J; bases not matched to a gene: 6. The CDR3 here is CASSKDRVHGYTF. The CDR3 DNA reads as TGTGCCAGCAGCAAAGACAGGGTTCATGGCTACACCTTC. The variable domain in full, completed from reference TRBV7-9 and TRBJ1-2, reads DTGVSQNPRHKITKRGQNVTFRCDPISEHNRLYWYRQTLGQGPEFLTYFQNEAQLEKSRLLSDRFSAERPKGSFSTLEIQRTEQGDSAMYLCASSKDRVHGYTFGSGTRLTVV.

This chain joins TRBV5-1 and TRBJ2-7; 10 nucleotides match TRBD1. V lost 4 bases, J lost 1 base, and 14 bases stayed unmatched. Germline CDR1 and CDR2: SGHRS and YFSETQ. The CDR3 covers 18 residues. CDR3 DNA: TGCGCCAGCAGCCCGACAATCGGGACAGGGGAATTTTCCTACGAGCAGTACTTC. It specifies CASSPTIGTGEFSYEQYF.

This chain uses TRBV6-1 with TRBJ2-2; D call uncertain. The V end was cut by 10 bases, the J end by 2 bases, with 11 bases between. Germline assignment: CDR1 MNHNS and CDR2 SASEGT. This CDR3 spans 13 amino acids. This CDR3 reads CATQSPNTGELFF. CDR3 nucleotides: TGTGCCACCCAGAGCCCCAACACCGGGGAGCTGTTTTTT.